One T cell receptor (beta chain) is described in this entry. Other nucleotide sequences in the sample specify the same CDR3. The sample originates from a study of blood T cell repertoires in COVID-19. Overall study context: Acute-phase and convalescent COVID-19 samples originated in the United States, Italy and Spain.

Original processing methods: Reference gene primer amplification in the assay estimated nucleated cell counts. Repertoires were generated with immunoSEQ multiplex PCR, while TCRdb's copy carries only in-frame clones and drops some. From that table come the V and J calls and clone size; the DNA was used to work out D and trimming. The sample lists under 250,000 clones, approximately 84% occurring once. The germline V gene encodes CDR1 SGHTA and CDR2 FQGNSA. The CDR3 covers 13 residues. The V gene lost 6 bases and the J gene lost 1 base, with 9 bases spanning the gap. The receptor comes from a woman aged 55-70 years with acute or convalescent COVID-19. The J gene is TRBJ1-2, the V gene TRBV7-2; a weak D match, TRBD1 (5 bases). Sequencing was performed on peripheral blood. The CDR3 here is CASSPDSNYGYTF. CDR3 nucleotides: TGTGCCAGCAGTCCTGACAGTAACTATGGCTACACCTTC.